The 8 T cell receptor beta chains reported below all come from one sample, sequenced in a study of T cell responses to AZD1222 COVID-19 vaccine. TCRdb's table, derived via immunoSEQ multiplex PCR, lists solely in-frame clones and lacks some. Here the sample table reports about 140,000 clones. Sample: peripheral blood. Every receptor here comes from an adult in good health.

The chain links TRBV7-8 to TRBJ2-7; unclear D gene. CDR1 SGHVS and CDR2 FQNEAQ come from the germline V gene. The CDR3 has 14 residues. V shed 1 base and J shed 2 bases, with 9 bases lying between them. The CDR3 loop reads CASSLEPLTYEQYF. CDR3 coding DNA: TGTGCCAGCAGCTTAGAGCCTTTAACCTACGAGCAGTACTTC. Variable domain in full (rest from reference TRBV7-8 and TRBJ2-7): GAGVSQSPRYKVAKRGQDVALRCDPISGHVSLFWYQQALGQGPEFLTYFQNEAQLDKSGLPSDRFFAERPEGSVSTLKIQRTQQEDSAVYLCASSLEPLTYEQYFGPGTRLTVT.

The chain uses TRBV12-3 or TRBV12-4 and TRBJ1-2; no definite D call. The CDR3 runs 13 residues. V dropped 4 bases and J dropped 4 bases, with 10 bases sitting between them. CDR3 loop: CASSSNRGYGYTF. CDR3 nucleotide sequence: TGTGCCAGCAGTTCTAACCGGGGCTATGGCTACACCTTC.

CDR3 sequence reads: CASSPDRAEAFF. The CDR3 DNA follows: TGTGCCAGCAGCCCGGACAGGGCTGAAGCTTTCTTT. This chain links TRBV7-9 with TRBJ1-1; 8 bases align to TRBD1. This CDR3 contains 12 residues. Germline lookup yields CDR1 SEHNR and CDR2 FQNEAQ (reference sequence). Unmatched junction bases numbered 2, after V lost 5 bases and J lost 6 bases.

This rearrangement joins TRBV3-1 (or the pseudogene TRBV3-2) to TRBJ2-1; D is uncertain. V gave up 1 base and J gave up 3 bases, with 1 base separating them. This CDR3 comprises 12 residues. Germline CDR1 reads LGHDT; CDR2 reads YNNKEL (reference sequence). CDR3 nucleotide sequence: TGTGCCAGCAGCCAAGTCTACAATGAGCAGTTCTTC. Amino acid sequence: CASSQVYNEQFF.

The chain links TRBV13 to TRBJ1-2, with D possibly TRBD1 on 6 matching bases. V was trimmed by 6 bases and J by 2 bases, leaving 13 bases between them. The germline gives CDR1 PRHDT, CDR2 FYEKMQ (reference sequence). The CDR3 contains 14 residues. For the CDR3, the DNA is TGTGCCAGCAGACAGGGTGGACGAAACTATGGCTACACCTTC. Its protein product is CASRQGGRNYGYTF.

The chain has TRBV6-5 and TRBJ1-2, with TRBD1 identical over 8 bases. Trimming took 7 bases from V and 2 from J; bases not matched to a gene: 6. This CDR3 is built from 14 residues. In germline, CDR1 is MNHEY, CDR2 SVGAGI. CDR3 nucleotides: TGTGCCAGCATTATACAGGGGGTGAACTATGGCTACACCTTC. Residues: CASIIQGVNYGYTF.

V gene TRBV24-1 combines with J gene TRBJ2-3; D uncertain. Germline CDR1 KGHDR, CDR2 SFDVKD. Deletions cut 1 base from V and 1 base from J, with 5 bases between. The length of the CDR3 is 14 residues. CDR3: CATSDFPGTDTQYF. CDR3 in DNA: TGTGCCACCAGTGATTTTCCGGGCACAGATACGCAGTATTTT.

The V call is TRBV4-1, the J call TRBJ1-2; possible D gene TRBD1, 6 bases. The V end was cut by 0 bases, the J end by 4 bases, with 18 bases between. The CDR3 extends over 17 amino acids. Germline lookup yields CDR1 MGHRA and CDR2 YSYEKL. CDR3 sequence reads: CASSQEGGRQVLYGYTF. For the CDR3, the DNA is TGCGCCAGCAGCCAAGAAGGGGGGCGACAGGTTCTCTATGGCTACACCTTC.